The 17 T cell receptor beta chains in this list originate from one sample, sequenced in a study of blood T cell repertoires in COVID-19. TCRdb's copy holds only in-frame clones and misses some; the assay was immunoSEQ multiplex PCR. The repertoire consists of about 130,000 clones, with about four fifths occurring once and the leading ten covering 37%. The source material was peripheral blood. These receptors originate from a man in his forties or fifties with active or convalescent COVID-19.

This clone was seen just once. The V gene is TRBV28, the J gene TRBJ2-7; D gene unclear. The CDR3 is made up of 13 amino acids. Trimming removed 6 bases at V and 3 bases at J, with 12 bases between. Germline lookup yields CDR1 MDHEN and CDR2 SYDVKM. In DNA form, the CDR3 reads TGTGCCAGCAGCCCTCCCCCCAGCTACGAGCAGTACTTC. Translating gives CASSPPPSYEQYF.

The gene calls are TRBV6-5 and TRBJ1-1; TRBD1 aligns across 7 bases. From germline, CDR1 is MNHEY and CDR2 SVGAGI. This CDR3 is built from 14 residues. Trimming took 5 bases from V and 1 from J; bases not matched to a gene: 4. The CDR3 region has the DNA TGTGCCAGCAGTATTTACAGGGGGAACACTGAAGCTTTCTTT. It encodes CASSIYRGNTEAFF.

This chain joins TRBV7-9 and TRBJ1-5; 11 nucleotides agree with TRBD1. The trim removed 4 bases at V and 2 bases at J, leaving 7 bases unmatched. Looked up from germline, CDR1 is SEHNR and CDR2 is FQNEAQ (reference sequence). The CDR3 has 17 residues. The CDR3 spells CASSSIGTGGGNQPQHF. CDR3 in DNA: TGTGCCAGCAGCTCCATCGGGACAGGGGGAGGCAATCAGCCCCAGCATTTT.

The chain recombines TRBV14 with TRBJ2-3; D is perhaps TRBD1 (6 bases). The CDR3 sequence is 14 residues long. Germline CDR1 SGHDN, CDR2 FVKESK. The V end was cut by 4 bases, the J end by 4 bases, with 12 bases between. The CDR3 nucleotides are TGTGCCAGCAGCCGAAATACAGGGCCAGATACGCAGTATTTT. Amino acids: CASSRNTGPDTQYF.

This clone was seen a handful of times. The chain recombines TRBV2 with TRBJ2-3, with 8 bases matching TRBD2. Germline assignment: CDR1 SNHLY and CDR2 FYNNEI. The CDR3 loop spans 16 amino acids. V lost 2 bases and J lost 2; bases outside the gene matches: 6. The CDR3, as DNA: TGTGCCAGCAGTGAATACGGCGGGAGGACCACAGATACGCAGTATTTT. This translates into CASSEYGGRTTDTQYF. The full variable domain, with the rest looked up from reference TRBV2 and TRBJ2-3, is EPEVTQTPSHQVTQMGQEVILRCVPISNHLYFYWYRQILGQKVEFLVSFYNNEISEKSEIFDDQFSVERPDGSNFTLKIRSTKLEDSAMYFCASSEYGGRTTDTQYFGPGTRLTVL.

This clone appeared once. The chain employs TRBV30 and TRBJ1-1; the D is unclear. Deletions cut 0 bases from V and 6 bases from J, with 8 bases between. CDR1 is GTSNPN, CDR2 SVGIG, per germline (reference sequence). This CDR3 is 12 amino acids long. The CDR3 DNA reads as TGTGCCTGGAGTGTATCTACCGCTGAAGCTTTCTTT. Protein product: CAWSVSTAEAFF.

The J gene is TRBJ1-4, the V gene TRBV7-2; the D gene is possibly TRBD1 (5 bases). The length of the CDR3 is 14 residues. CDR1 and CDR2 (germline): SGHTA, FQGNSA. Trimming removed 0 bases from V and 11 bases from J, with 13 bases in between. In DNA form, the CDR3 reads TGTGCCAGCAGCTTAGCAGACCGGAAGGGGAAACTGTTTTTT. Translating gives CASSLADRKGKLFF.

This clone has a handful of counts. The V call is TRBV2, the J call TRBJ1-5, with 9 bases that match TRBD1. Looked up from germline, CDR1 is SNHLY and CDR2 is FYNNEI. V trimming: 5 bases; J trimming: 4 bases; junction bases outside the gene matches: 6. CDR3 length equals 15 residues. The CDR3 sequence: CASSRAGTGNQPQHF. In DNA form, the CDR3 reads TGTGCCAGCAGTCGTGCCGGGACAGGGAATCAGCCCCAGCATTTT.

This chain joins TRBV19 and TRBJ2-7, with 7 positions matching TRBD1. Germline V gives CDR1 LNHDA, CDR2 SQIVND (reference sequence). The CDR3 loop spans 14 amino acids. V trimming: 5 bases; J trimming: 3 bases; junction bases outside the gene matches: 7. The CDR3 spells CASSLGTVSYEQYF. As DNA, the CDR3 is TGTGCCAGTAGTCTCGGGACAGTTAGCTACGAGCAGTACTTC. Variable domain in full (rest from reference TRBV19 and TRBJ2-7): DGGITQSPKYLFRKEGQNVTLSCEQNLNHDAMYWYRQDPGQGLRLIYYSQIVNDFQKGDIAEGYSVSREKKESFPLTVTSAQKNPTAFYLCASSLGTVSYEQYFGPGTRLTVT.

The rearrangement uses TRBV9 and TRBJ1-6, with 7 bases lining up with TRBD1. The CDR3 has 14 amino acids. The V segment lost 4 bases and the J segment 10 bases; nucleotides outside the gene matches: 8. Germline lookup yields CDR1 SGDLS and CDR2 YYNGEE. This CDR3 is CASSLDRVGSPLHF. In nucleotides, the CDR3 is TGTGCCAGCAGCCTTGACAGGGTTGGGTCACCCCTCCACTTT.

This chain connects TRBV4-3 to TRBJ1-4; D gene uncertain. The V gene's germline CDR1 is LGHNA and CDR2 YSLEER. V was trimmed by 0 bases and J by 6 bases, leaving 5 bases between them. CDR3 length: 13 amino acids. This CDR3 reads CASSQDSDEKLFF. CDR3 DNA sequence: TGCGCCAGCAGCCAAGATTCGGATGAAAAACTGTTTTTT.

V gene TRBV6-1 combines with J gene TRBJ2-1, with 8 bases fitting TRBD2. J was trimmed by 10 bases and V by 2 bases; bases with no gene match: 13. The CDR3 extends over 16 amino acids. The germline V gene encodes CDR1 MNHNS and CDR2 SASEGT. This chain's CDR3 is CASSEIGSGGMREQFF. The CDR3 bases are TGTGCCAGCAGTGAAATCGGGAGCGGGGGTATGAGAGAGCAGTTCTTC.

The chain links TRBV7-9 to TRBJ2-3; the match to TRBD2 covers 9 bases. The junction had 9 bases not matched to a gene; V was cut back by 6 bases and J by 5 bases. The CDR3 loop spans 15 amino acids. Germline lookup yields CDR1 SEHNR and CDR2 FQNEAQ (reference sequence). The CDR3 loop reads CASSLAGLDGDTQYF. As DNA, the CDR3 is TGTGCCAGCAGTCTAGCGGGACTAGACGGAGATACGCAGTATTTT.

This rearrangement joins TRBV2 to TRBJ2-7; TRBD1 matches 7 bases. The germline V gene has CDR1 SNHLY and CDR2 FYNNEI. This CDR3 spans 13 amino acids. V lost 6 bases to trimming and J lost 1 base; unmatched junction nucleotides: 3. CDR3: CASRGTESYEQYF. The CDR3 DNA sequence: TGTGCCAGCAGAGGGACAGAGTCCTACGAGCAGTACTTC.

The CDR3 loop is CAWSGELAGGPRVYEQYF. In nucleotides, the CDR3 is TGTGCCTGGAGTGGTGAACTAGCGGGGGGCCCTAGGGTATACGAGCAGTACTTC. The chain couples TRBV30 to TRBJ2-7; 12 bases align to TRBD2. V dropped 1 base and J dropped 4; count of bases not matched to a gene: 14. Per the germline V gene, CDR1 is GTSNPN and CDR2 is SVGIG (reference sequence). This CDR3 contains 18 residues.

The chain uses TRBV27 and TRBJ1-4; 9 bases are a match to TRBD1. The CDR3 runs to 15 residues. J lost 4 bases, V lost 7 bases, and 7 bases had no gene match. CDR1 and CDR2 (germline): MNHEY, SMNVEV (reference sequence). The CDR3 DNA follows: TGTGCCAGCACCCGCACAGGGGGCAATAATGAAAAACTGTTTTTT. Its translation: CASTRTGGNNEKLFF.

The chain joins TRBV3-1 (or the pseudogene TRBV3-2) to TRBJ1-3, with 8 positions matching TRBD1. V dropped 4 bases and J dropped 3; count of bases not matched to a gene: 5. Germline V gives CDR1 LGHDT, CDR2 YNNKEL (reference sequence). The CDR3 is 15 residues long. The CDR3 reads CASSLARGHGNTIYF. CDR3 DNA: TGTGCCAGCAGCCTAGCCAGGGGGCATGGAAACACCATATATTTT.